One sample yielded the 22 T cell receptor beta chains listed below, sequenced in a study of T cell responses to AZD1222 COVID-19 vaccine. The data were produced by immunoSEQ multiplex PCR, yet TCRdb's version contains in-frame clones alone and is incomplete. The profile shows under 150,000 clones, 90% of them singletons. Here the sequenced sample was peripheral blood, taken on day 0 of AZD1222 vaccination. These receptors were taken from an adult in good health.

The chain couples TRBV18 to TRBJ1-5; TRBD1 might be the D (6 bases). The CDR3 length is 17 residues. Germline values: CDR1 KGHSH, CDR2 LQKENI. Trimming took 6 bases from V and 2 from J, leaving 20 bases between them. The CDR3 loop is CASSFSRPGGGNQPQHF. As DNA, the CDR3 is TGTGCCAGCTCCTTTTCCCGTCCGGGGGGCGGCAATCAGCCCCAGCATTTT.

The rearrangement joins TRBV5-1 to TRBJ1-3; D is unresolved. Between the trimmed V and J ends, which lost 4 bases and 4 bases, there was a span of 15 bases. Germline CDR1 reads SGHRS; CDR2 reads YFSETQ. This CDR3 comprises 15 residues. CDR3 nucleotide sequence: TGCGCCAGCAGCGCCCGGGAGGCAGGAGGAAACACCATATATTTT. Translating it yields CASSAREAGGNTIYF.

The rearrangement joins TRBV29-1 to TRBJ2-3; D remains ambiguous. The V gene's germline CDR1 is SQVTM and CDR2 ANQGSEA. The germline V and J ends were trimmed by 0 bases and 4 bases, with 11 bases remaining between them. The CDR3 has 14 residues. CDR3 loop: CSVEEGSLADTQYF. The DNA for the CDR3 is TGCAGCGTTGAAGAGGGTAGTTTGGCAGATACGCAGTATTTT.

The chain recombines TRBV5-6 with TRBJ2-7, with D possibly being TRBD1 (6 bases). The V and J ends lost 4 bases and 0 bases respectively, with 8 bases between them. Germline V gene lookup returns CDR1 SGHDT and CDR2 YYEEEE. The length of the CDR3 is 13 residues. CDR3 nucleotide sequence: TGTGCCAGCAGCCGGGACAACTCCTACGAGCAGTACTTC. It encodes CASSRDNSYEQYF.

The V and J genes are TRBV6-5 and TRBJ1-1; 10 bases map to TRBD1. CDR1 and CDR2 from the germline V gene are MNHEY and SVGAGI. V lost 6 bases and J lost 6; bases outside the gene matches: 10. The CDR3 totals 15 residues. The CDR3 DNA follows: TGTGCCAGCAGGGGGGGGACAGGGGAAATGGCTGAAGCTTTCTTT. It codes for CASRGGTGEMAEAFF.

The chain links TRBV7-3 to TRBJ2-1; tentative D call: TRBD2 (6 bases). Germline V gives CDR1 SGHTA, CDR2 FQGTGA. The CDR3 totals 14 residues. The V end was cut by 2 bases, the J end by 4 bases, with 9 bases between. The CDR3 DNA sequence: TGTGCCAGCAGCTTAGGAGGGCCGTACAATGAGCAGTTCTTC. Protein sequence: CASSLGGPYNEQFF.

This clone has only one observation. The CDR3 DNA reads as TGTGCCTGGAGTTTAGGGGGGCACGGTGAAGCTTTCTTT. Residues: CAWSLGGHGEAFF. V gene TRBV30 combines with J gene TRBJ1-1; tentative D call: TRBD1 (6 bases). The CDR3 length is 13 residues. In germline, CDR1 is GTSNPN, CDR2 SVGIG (reference sequence). The V and J ends lost 2 bases and 7 bases respectively, with 14 bases between them.

V usage is TRBV25-1 and J usage is TRBJ2-1; 8 bases map to TRBD1. The CDR3 sequence is 17 residues long. After removal of 4 bases from V and 6 bases from J, the junction contained 14 bases not matched to a gene. Germline-derived CDR1 and CDR2 are MGHDK and SYGVNS. CDR3 sequence reads: CASSADRAIQGGNEQFF. As DNA, the CDR3 is TGTGCCAGCAGTGCCGATCGGGCTATACAGGGGGGCAATGAGCAGTTCTTC.

The chain joins TRBV19 to TRBJ1-2; D unclear. V was shortened by 5 bases and J by 4 bases, with 14 bases between the two germline ends. In germline, CDR1 is LNHDA, CDR2 SQIVND (reference sequence). This CDR3 is built from 14 residues. As DNA, the CDR3 is TGTGCCAGTAGTGAACAGTGGTCACCCTATGGCTACACCTTC. This translates into CASSEQWSPYGYTF.

The J gene is TRBJ2-7, the V gene TRBV18, with 8 bases that match TRBD1. The CDR3 runs 12 residues. Trimming at V came to 4 bases and at J to 4 bases, leaving 0 bases not matched to a gene. Germline assignment: CDR1 KGHSH and CDR2 LQKENI. CDR3 DNA sequence: TGTGCCAGCTCACGGGACAGGTACGAGCAGTACTTC. Protein product: CASSRDRYEQYF.

The chain links TRBV9 to TRBJ2-5; D assignment may be TRBD1 or TRBD2 (6 bases each). The ends were cut back, 3 bases at V and 7 bases at J, with 16 bases in the middle. Looked up from germline, CDR1 is SGDLS and CDR2 is YYNGEE. The CDR3 has 14 residues. CDR3 sequence (DNA): TGTGCCAGCAGCGAGGGGGGACAAAGGGGGACCCAGTACTTC. Protein sequence: CASSEGGQRGTQYF.

This chain uses TRBV19 with TRBJ1-3, with unresolved D. V was clipped by 4 bases and J by 3 bases, with 7 bases between them. Germline lookup yields CDR1 LNHDA and CDR2 SQIVND (reference sequence). The CDR3 consists of 13 residues. CDR3 region: CASSTQSGNTIYF. Written as DNA, the CDR3 is TGTGCCAGTAGTACCCAGAGTGGAAACACCATATATTTT.

A single count supports this clone. The chain uses TRBV19 and TRBJ2-7; perhaps TRBD1 as D (6 bases). The V gene lost 5 bases and the J gene lost 2 bases, with 22 bases spanning the gap. There are 17 residues in the CDR3. Germline V gives CDR1 LNHDA, CDR2 SQIVND (reference sequence). CDR3 loop: CASSWTAQTDGTYEQYF. The CDR3 nucleotides are TGTGCCAGTAGTTGGACAGCCCAAACGGACGGGACCTACGAGCAGTACTTC.

This chain connects TRBV19 to TRBJ2-7; 10 nucleotides agree with TRBD2. Trimming at V came to 1 base and at J to 2 bases, leaving 5 bases not matched to a gene. This CDR3 has 16 amino acids. The germline V gene has CDR1 LNHDA and CDR2 SQIVND (reference sequence). This CDR3 reads CASSIVSLAGAYEQYF. DNA of the CDR3: TGTGCCAGTAGTATAGTGTCGCTAGCGGGGGCCTACGAGCAGTACTTC.

In nucleotides, the CDR3 is TGTGCCAGCAGCCCCGGGGGGGTCCAAGAGACCCAGTACTTC. This codes for CASSPGGVQETQYF. J is TRBJ2-5 and V is TRBV6-2 or TRBV6-3, with 8 bases aligning to TRBD2. V was pared by 6 bases and J by 1 base, with 4 bases of the junction left unmatched. The germline CDR1 and CDR2 sequences are MNHEY and SVGEGT. The CDR3 extends over 14 amino acids.

The rearrangement links TRBV28 to TRBJ2-3; D gene uncertain. Germline V gene data show CDR1 as MDHEN and CDR2 as SYDVKM. V gave up 6 bases and J gave up 4 bases, with 14 bases separating them. CDR3 size: 14 residues. The DNA of the CDR3 is TGTGCCAGCAGCCCTAGTATTCTCCCAGATACGCAGTATTTT. Translating gives CASSPSILPDTQYF.

V usage is TRBV28 and J usage is TRBJ2-5; TRBD1 agrees at 7 bases. The V and J ends lost 6 bases and 5 bases, in that order; junction bases with no gene match: 9. CDR1 is MDHEN, CDR2 SYDVKM, per germline. The CDR3 covers 14 residues. The CDR3, as DNA: TGTGCCAGCAGAGAACAGGGACAGAAGGAGACCCAGTACTTC. Encoded protein: CASREQGQKETQYF.

The V call is TRBV6-2 or TRBV6-3, the J call TRBJ1-6; a possible D gene is TRBD1 (5 bases). Germline V lookup: CDR1 MNHEY, CDR2 SVGEGT. V was trimmed by 2 bases and J by 3 bases, leaving 11 bases between them. The CDR3 runs 16 residues. This CDR3 is CASSYIGASYNSPLHF. The CDR3 DNA is TGTGCCAGCAGTTACATTGGGGCCAGCTATAATTCACCCCTCCACTTT.

This chain uses TRBV9 with TRBJ2-1; 7 nucleotides match TRBD1. The CDR3 has 12 residues. Germline-derived CDR1 and CDR2 are SGDLS and YYNGEE. J lost 13 bases, V lost 4 bases, and 8 bases had no gene match. CDR3 coding DNA: TGTGCCAGCAGCCCACAGGGGACCCTCCAGTTCTTC. Its protein is CASSPQGTLQFF.

This chain links TRBV24-1 with TRBJ1-5; 8 positions match TRBD1. With V trimmed by 7 bases and J by 5 bases, 18 bases remained unmatched. Per the germline V gene, CDR1 is KGHDR and CDR2 is SFDVKD. This CDR3 is 18 amino acids long. CDR3 DNA sequence: TGTGCCACCAGCGCCAAGGCCTGGCGGCAGGGGGCGGATCAGCCCCAGCATTTT. Its translation: CATSAKAWRQGADQPQHF.

V gene TRBV5-5 combines with J gene TRBJ1-1; 9 positions match TRBD1. The V segment lost 4 bases and the J segment 1 base; nucleotides outside the gene matches: 8. This CDR3 spans 16 amino acids. Germline assignment: CDR1 SGHKS and CDR2 YYEKEE (reference sequence). The CDR3 DNA follows: TGTGCCAGCAGCCCCGGACAGGGGACCCAGAACACTGAAGCTTTCTTT. This encodes CASSPGQGTQNTEAFF.

J is TRBJ1-4 and V is TRBV7-2; D call uncertain. V lost 2 bases and J lost 0, with 16 bases in between. Germline V gives CDR1 SGHTA, CDR2 FQGNSA. CDR3 length: 18 residues. CDR3 protein: CASSLPIQNLATNEKLFF. In DNA, the CDR3 is TGTGCCAGCAGCTTACCCATACAGAACTTAGCAACTAATGAAAAACTGTTTTTT.